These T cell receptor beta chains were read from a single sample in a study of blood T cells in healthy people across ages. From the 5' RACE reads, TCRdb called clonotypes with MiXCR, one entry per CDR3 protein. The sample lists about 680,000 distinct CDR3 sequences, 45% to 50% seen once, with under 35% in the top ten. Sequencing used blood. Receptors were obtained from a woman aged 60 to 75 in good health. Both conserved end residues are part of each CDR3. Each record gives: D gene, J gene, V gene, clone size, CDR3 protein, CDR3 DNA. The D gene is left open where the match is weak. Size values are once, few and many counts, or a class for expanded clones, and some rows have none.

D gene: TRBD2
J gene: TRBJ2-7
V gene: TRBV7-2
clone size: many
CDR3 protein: CASSLGLAGTYEQYF
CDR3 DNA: TGTGCCAGCAGTTTGGGACTAGCGGGAACCTACGAGCAGTACTTC

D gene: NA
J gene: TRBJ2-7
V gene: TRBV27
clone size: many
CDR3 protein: CASSPGTSAYEQYF
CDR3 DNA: TGTGCCAGCAGTCCCGGGACATCCGCCTACGAGCAGTACTTC

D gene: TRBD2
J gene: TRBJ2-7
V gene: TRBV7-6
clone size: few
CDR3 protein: CASSLESSGSPSYEQYF
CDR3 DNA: TGTGCCAGCAGCTTAGAGTCTAGCGGGTCCCCCTCCTACGAGCAGTACTTC

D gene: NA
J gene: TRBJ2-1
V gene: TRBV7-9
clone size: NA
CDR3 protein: CASSLPSLIYNEQFF
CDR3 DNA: TGTGCCAGCAGCTTACCTAGCCTCATCTACAATGAGCAGTTCTTC

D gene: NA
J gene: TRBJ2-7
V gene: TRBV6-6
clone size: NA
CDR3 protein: CASSYFQGQGYEQYF
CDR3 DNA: TGTGCCAGCAGTTACTTTCAGGGTCAGGGCTACGAGCAGTACTTC

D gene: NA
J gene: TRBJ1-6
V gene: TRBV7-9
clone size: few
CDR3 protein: CASSLERNSPLHF
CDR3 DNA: TGTGCCAGCAGCTTAGAGAGAAATTCACCCCTCCACTTT

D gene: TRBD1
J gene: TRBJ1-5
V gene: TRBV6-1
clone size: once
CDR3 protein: CASSPNRGHQPQHF
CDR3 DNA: TGTGCCAGCAGTCCTAACAGGGGTCATCAGCCCCAGCATTTT

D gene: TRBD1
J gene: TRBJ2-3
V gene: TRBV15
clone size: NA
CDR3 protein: CATETGGTDTQYF
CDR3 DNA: TGTGCCACAGAAACAGGGGGCACAGATACGCAGTATTTT

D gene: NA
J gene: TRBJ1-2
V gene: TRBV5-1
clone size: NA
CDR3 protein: CASSGGPLNYGYTF
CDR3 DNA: TGCGCCAGCAGCGGGGGACCGTTAAACTATGGCTACACCTTC

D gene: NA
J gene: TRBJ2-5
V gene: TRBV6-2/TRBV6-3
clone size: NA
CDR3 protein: CASSHNSAQETQYF
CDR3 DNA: TGTGCCAGCAGCCACAACAGCGCCCAAGAGACCCAGTACTTC

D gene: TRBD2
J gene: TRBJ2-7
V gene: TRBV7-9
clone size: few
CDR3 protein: CASSLRGLAVHEQYF
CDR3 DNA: TGTGCCAGCAGCTTACGGGGACTAGCGGTCCACGAGCAGTACTTC

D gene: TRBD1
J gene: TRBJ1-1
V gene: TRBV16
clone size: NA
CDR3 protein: CASSRTDRAITEAFF
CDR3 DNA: TGTGCCAGCAGCCGAACTGACAGGGCGATCACTGAAGCTTTCTTT

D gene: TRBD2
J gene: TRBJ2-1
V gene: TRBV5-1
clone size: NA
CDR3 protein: CASTLAGSKDNEQFF
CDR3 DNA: TGCGCCAGCACTCTAGCGGGATCTAAGGACAATGAGCAGTTCTTC

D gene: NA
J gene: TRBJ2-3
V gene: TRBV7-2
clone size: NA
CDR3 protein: CASSTGPPIGTDTQYF
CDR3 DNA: TGTGCCAGCAGCACCGGGCCCCCGATAGGCACAGATACGCAGTATTTT

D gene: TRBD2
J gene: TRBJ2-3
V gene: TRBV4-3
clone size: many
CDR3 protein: CASSQGSGGRLGTDTQYF
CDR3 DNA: TGCGCCAGCAGCCAAGGCTCTGGCGGGAGGCTCGGGACAGATACGCAGTATTTT

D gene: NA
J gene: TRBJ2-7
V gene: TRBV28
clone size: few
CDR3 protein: CASSSHGVTSYEQYF
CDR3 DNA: TGTGCCAGCAGTTCCCACGGGGTGACCTCCTACGAGCAGTACTTC

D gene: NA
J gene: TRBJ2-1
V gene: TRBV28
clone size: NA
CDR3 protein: CASIGFAEQFF
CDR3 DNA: TGTGCCAGCATCGGGTTCGCTGAGCAGTTCTTC

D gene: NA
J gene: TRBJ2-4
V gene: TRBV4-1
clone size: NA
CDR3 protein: CASSQTQGTKNIQYF
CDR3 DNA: TGCGCCAGCAGCCAGACACAGGGAACCAAAAACATTCAGTACTTC

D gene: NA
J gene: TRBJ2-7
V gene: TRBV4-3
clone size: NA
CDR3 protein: CASSQSTGQYYEQYF
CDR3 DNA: TGCGCCAGCAGCCAATCTACAGGGCAGTACTACGAGCAGTACTTC

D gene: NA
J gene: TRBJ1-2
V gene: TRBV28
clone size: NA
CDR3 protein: CASSSCYNNYGYTF
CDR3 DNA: TGTGCCAGCAGTTCGTGTTACAACAACTATGGCTACACCTTC

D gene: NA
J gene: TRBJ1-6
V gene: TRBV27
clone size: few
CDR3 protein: CASSLNSASPLHF
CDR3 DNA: TGTGCCAGCAGTTTAAACTCGGCGTCACCCCTCCACTTT

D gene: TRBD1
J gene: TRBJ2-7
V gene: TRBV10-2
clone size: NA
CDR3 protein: CASSPGQVKLYEQYF
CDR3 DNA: TGCGCCAGCAGTCCTGGACAGGTGAAACTCTACGAGCAGTACTTC

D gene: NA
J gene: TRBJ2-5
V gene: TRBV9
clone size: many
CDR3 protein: CASSVGGNRQETQYF
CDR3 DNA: TGTGCCAGCAGCGTAGGGGGGAACCGGCAAGAGACCCAGTACTTC

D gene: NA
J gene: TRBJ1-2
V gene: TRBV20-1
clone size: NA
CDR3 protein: CSASGGGTYGYTF
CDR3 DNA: TGCAGTGCTAGTGGCGGGGGGACTTATGGCTACACCTTC

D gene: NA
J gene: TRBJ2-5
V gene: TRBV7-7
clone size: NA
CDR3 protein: CASSRNSFAKETQYF
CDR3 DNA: TGTGCCAGCAGCCGGAACTCATTTGCGAAAGAGACCCAGTACTTC

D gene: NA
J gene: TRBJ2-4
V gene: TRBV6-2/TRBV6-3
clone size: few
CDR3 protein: CASSYRTSSIQYF
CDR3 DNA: TGTGCCAGCAGTTACCGGACATCTTCCATTCAGTACTTC

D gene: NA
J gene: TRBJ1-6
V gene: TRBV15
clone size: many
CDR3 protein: CATSRDLGGISPLHF
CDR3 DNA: TGTGCCACCAGCAGAGATTTAGGGGGAATTTCACCCCTCCACTTT

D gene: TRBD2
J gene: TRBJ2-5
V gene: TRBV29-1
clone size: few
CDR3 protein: CSAAGGETQYF
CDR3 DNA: TGCAGTGCAGCGGGAGGAGAGACCCAGTACTTC

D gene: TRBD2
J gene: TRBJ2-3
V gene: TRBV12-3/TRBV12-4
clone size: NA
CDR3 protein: CASTVGRTSRSTDTQYF
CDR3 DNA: TGTGCCAGCACCGTAGGGAGGACTAGTCGTAGCACAGATACGCAGTATTTT

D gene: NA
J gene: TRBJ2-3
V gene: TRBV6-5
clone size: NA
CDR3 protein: CASVGATDTQYF
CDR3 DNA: TGTGCCAGCGTTGGGGCCACAGATACGCAGTATTTT

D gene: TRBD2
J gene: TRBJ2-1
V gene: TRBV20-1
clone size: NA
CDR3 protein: CSARPLLAGRCNEQFF
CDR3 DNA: TGCAGTGCTAGACCCTTACTAGCGGGGAGATGCAATGAGCAGTTCTTC

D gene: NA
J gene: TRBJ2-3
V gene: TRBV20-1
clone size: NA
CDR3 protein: CSASPGGATQYF
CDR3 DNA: TGCAGTGCTAGCCCTGGGGGAGCTACGCAGTATTTT

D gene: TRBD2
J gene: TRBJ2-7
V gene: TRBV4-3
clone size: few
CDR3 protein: CASSQGLVPSYEQYF
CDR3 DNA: TGCGCCAGCAGCCAGGGACTAGTCCCTTCGTACGAGCAGTACTTC

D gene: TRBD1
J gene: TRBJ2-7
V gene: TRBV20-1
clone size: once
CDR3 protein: CSTTGTGSYEQYF
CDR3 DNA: TGCAGTACCACCGGGACAGGATCCTACGAGCAGTACTTC

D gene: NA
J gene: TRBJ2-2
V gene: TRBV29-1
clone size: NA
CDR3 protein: CSVEVGTANTGELFF
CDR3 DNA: TGCAGCGTTGAGGTTGGGACGGCGAACACCGGGGAGCTGTTTTTT

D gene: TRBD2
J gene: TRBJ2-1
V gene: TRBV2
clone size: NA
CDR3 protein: CASREGSGRGNEQFF
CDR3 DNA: TGTGCCAGCAGAGAAGGTAGCGGGAGGGGGAATGAGCAGTTCTTC

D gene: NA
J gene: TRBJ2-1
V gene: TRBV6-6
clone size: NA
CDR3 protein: CASSYGLGGEQFF
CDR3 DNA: TGTGCCAGCAGTTACGGTCTGGGTGGTGAGCAGTTCTTC

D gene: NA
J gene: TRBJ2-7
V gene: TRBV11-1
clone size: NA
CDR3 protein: CASSPEVASYEQYF
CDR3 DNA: TGTGCCAGCAGCCCCGAGGTCGCCTCCTACGAGCAGTACTTC

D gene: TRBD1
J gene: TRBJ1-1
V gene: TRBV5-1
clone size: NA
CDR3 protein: CASSPGTGSLNTEAFF
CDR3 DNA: TGCGCCAGCAGCCCCGGGACAGGGAGCTTGAACACTGAAGCTTTCTTT

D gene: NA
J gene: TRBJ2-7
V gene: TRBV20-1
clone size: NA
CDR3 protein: CSAGESGTNYEQYF
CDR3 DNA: TGCAGTGCCGGTGAGTCCGGGACAAATTACGAGCAGTACTTC

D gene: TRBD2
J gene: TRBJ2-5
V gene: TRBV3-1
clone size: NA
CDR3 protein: CASSERGGGETQYF
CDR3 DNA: TGTGCCAGCAGCGAACGGGGGGGCGGAGAGACCCAGTACTTC

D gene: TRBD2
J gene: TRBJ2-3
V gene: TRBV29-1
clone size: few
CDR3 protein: CSGLAGADTQYF
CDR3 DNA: TGCAGCGGGCTAGCGGGAGCAGATACGCAGTATTTT

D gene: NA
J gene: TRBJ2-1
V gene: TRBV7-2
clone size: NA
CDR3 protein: CASSPGRWVNEQFF
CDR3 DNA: TGTGCCAGCAGCCCGGGGAGATGGGTCAATGAGCAGTTCTTC

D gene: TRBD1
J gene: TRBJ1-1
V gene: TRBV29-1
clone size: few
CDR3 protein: CSVDHGTGEAFF
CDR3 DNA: TGCAGCGTTGACCACGGGACAGGGGAAGCTTTCTTT

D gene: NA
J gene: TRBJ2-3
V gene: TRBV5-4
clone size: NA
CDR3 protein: CASSHPRQGGDTQYF
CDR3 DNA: TGTGCCAGCAGCCACCCGAGACAGGGAGGAGATACGCAGTATTTT

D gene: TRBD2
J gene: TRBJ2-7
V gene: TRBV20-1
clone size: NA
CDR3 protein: CSARFGGRSGAYEQYF
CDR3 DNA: TGCAGTGCTAGATTCGGCGGGAGGTCAGGCGCCTACGAGCAGTACTTC

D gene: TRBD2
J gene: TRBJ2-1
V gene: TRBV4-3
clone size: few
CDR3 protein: CASSQDLAGGPYNEQFF
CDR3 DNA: TGCGCCAGCAGCCAAGATCTGGCGGGAGGCCCGTACAATGAGCAGTTCTTC

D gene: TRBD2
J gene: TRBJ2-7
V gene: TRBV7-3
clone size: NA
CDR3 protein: CASSSARTSGSPTGDEQYF
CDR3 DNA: TGTGCCAGCAGCTCTGCCCGGACTAGCGGCAGCCCAACAGGTGATGAGCAGTACTTC

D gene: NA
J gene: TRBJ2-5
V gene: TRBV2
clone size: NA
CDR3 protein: CASSEVGTETQYF
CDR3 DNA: TGTGCCAGCAGTGAAGTGGGGACGGAGACCCAGTACTTC

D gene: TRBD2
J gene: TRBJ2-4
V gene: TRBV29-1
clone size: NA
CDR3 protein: CSVVAGGPASIQYF
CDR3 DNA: TGCAGCGTTGTAGCGGGAGGGCCCGCAAGCATTCAGTACTTC

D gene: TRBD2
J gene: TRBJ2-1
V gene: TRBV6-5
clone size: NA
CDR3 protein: CASSPTSGSGNEQFF
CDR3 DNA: TGTGCCAGCAGTCCGACTAGCGGGAGTGGCAATGAGCAGTTCTTC

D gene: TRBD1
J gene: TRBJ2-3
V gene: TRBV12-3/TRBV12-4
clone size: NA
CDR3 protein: CASSLIDRGPDTQYF
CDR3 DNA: TGTGCCAGCAGTTTAATCGACAGGGGGCCGGATACGCAGTATTTT

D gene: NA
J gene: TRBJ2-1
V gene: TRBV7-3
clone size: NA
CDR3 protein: CASSTTVYNEQFF
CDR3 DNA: TGTGCCAGCAGCACGACAGTTTACAATGAGCAGTTCTTC

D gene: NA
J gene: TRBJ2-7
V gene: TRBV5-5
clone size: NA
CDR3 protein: CASSLEDRFYEQYF
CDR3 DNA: TGTGCCAGCAGCTTGGAAGACAGGTTCTACGAGCAGTACTTC

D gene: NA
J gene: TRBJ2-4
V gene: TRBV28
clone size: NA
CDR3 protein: CASSLSSLAKNIQYF
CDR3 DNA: TGTGCCAGCAGTTTATCCAGCCTAGCCAAAAACATTCAGTACTTC

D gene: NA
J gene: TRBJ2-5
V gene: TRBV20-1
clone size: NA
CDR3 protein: CSARDPVAPGEQYF
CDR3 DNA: TGCAGTGCTAGGGACCCCGTGGCGCCCGGGGAGCAGTACTTC

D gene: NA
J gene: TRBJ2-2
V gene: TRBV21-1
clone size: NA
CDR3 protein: CASSEDRKFANTGELFF
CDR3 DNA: TGTGCCAGCAGCGAGGACAGGAAATTCGCGAACACCGGGGAGCTGTTTTTT

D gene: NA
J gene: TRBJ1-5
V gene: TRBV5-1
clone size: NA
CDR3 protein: CASRRASNQPQHF
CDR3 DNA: TGCGCCAGCAGAAGGGCTAGCAATCAGCCCCAGCATTTT